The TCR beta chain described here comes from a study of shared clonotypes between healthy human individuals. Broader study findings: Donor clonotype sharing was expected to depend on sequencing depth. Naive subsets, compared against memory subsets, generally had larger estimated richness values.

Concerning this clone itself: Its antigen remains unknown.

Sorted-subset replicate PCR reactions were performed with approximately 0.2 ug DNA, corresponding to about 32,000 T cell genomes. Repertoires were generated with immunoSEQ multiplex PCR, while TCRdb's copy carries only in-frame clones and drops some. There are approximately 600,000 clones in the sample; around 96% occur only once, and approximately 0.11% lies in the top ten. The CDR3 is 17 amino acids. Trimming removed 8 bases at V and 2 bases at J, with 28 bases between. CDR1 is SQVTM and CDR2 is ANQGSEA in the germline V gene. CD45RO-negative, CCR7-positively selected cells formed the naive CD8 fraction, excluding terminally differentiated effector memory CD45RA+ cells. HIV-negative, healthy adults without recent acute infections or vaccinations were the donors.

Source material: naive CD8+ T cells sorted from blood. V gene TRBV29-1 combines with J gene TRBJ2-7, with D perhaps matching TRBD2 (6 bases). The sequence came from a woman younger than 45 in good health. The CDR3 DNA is TGCAGCCCCGGGAGAGGGAAAGGGCCGACACTCGCCTACGAGCAGTACTTC. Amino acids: CSPGRGKGPTLAYEQYF.